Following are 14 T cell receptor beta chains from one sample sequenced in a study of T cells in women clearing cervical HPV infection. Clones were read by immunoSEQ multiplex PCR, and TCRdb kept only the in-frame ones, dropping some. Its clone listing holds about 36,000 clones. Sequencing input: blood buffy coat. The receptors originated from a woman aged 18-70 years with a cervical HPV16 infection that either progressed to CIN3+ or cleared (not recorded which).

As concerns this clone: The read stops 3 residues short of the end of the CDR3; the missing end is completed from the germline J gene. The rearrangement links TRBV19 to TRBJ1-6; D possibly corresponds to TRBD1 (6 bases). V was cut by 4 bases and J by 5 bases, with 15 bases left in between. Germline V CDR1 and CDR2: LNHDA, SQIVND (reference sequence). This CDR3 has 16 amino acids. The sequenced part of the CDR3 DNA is TGTGCCAGTAGTACCTTGGCCAGGGGAAATAATTCACCC. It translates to CASSTLARGNNSP. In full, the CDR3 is CASSTLARGNNSPLHF.

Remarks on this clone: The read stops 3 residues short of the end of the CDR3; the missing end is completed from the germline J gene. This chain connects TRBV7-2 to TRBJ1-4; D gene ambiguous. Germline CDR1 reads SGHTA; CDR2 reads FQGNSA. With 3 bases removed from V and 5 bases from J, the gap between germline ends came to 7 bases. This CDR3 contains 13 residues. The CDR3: CASSFKRNEKLFF. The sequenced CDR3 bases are TGTGCCAGCAGCTTCAAGCGAAATGAAAAA.

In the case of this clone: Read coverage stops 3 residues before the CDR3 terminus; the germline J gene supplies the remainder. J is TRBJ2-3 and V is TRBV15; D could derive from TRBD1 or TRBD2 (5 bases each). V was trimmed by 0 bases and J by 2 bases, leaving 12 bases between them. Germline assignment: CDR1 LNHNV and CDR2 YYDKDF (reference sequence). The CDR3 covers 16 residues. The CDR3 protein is CATSRDREGLTDTQYF. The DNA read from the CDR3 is TGTGCCACCAGCAGAGATCGAGAGGGGCTCACAGATACG.

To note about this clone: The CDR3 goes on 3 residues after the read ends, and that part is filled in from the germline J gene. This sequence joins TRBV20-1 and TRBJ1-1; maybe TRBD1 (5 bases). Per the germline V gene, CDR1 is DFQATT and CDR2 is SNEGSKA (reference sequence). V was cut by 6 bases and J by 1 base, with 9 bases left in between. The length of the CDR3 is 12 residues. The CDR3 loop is CSAPTGNTEAFF. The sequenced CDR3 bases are TGCAGTGCACCCACAGGGAACACTGAA.

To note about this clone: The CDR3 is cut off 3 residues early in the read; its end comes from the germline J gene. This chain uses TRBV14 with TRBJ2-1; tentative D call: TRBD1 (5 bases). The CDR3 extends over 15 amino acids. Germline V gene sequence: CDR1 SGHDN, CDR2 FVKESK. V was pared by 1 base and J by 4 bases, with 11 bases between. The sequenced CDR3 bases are TGTGCCAGCAGCCAAGTTGGGGCGCAGTACAATGAG. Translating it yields CASSQVGAQYNE. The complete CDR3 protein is CASSQVGAQYNEQFF. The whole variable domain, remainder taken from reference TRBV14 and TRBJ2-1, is EAGVTQFPSHSVIEKGQTVTLRCDPISGHDNLYWYRRVMGKEIKFLLHFVKESKQDESGMPNNRFLAERTGGTYSTLKVQPAELEDSGVYFCASSQVGAQYNEQFFGPGTRLTVL.

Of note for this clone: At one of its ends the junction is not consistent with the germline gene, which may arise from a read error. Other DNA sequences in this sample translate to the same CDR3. Incomplete CDR3 DNA: TGTGCCAGCTCACCGGAACGCGTGGCAGGAAACACT. Translating it yields CASSPERVAGNT. The full CDR3 reads CASSPERVAGNTIYF. The genes are TRBV18 and TRBJ1-3; D is undetermined. The DNA ends 3 residues before the CDR3 does, and the rest of the CDR3 is filled in from the germline J gene. Germline values: CDR1 KGHSH, CDR2 LQKENI. The CDR3 has 15 residues.

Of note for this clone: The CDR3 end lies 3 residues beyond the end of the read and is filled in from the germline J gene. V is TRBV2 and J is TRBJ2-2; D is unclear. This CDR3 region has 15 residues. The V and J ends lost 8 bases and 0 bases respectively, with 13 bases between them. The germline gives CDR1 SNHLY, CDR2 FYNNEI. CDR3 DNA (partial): TGTGCCAGCGGTATGTACAGACCGAACACCGGGGAG. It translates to CASGMYRPNTGE. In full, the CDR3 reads CASGMYRPNTGELFF.

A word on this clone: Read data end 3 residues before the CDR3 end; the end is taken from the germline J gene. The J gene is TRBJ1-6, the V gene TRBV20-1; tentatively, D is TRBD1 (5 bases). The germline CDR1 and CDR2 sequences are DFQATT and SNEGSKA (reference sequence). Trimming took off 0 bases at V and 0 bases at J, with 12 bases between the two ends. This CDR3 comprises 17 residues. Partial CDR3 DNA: TGCAGTGCTAGAGATAAGAGAGGGGTCTCCTATAATTCACCC. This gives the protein CSARDKRGVSYNSP. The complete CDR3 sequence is CSARDKRGVSYNSPLHF.

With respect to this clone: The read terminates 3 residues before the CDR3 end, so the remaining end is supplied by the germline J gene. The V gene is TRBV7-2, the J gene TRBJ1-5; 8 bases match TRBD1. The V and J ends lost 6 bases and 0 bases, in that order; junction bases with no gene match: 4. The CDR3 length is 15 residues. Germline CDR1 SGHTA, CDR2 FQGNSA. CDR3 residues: CASSNTGGSNQPQHF. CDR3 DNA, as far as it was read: TGTGCCAGCAGTAATACAGGGGGTAGCAATCAGCCC.

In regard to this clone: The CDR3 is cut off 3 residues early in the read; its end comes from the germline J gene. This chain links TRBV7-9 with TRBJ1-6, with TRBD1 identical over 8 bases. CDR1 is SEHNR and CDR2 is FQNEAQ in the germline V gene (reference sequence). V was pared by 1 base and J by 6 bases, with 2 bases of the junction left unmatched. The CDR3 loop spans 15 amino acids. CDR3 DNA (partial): TGTGCCAGCAGCTTAGGTGGACAGGGTAATTCACCC. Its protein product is CASSLGGQGNSP. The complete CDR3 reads CASSLGGQGNSPLHF.

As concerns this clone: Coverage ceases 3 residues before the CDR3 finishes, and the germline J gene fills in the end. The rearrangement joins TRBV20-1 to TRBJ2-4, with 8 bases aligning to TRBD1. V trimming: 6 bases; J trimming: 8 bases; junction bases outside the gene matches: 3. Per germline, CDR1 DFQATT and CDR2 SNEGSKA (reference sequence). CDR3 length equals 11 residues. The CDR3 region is CSARGLDIQYF. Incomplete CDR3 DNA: TGCAGTGCCAGGGGGCTGGACATT.

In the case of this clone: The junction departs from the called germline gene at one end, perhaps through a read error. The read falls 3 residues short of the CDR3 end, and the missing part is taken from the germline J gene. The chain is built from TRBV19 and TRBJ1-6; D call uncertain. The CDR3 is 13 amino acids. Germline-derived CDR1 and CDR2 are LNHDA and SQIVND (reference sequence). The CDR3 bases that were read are TGTGCCAATAGTACCGGACTTTACCCACCC. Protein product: CANSTGLYPP. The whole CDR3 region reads CANSTGLYPPLHF.

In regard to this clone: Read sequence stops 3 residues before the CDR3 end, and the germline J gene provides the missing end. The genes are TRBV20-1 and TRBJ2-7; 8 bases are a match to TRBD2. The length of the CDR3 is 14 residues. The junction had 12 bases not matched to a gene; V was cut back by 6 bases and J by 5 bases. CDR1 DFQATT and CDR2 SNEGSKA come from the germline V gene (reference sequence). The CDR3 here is CSARPPTSADEQYF. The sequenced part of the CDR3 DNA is TGCAGTGCCCGACCCCCGACTAGCGCGGACGAG.

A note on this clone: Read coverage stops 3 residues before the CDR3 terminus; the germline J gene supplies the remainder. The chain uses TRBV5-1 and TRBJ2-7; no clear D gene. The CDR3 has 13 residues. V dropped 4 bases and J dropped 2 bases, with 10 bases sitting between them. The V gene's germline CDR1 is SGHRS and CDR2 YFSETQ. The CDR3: CASSVPGAYEQYF. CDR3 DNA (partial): TGCGCCAGCAGCGTACCAGGTGCCTACGAG.